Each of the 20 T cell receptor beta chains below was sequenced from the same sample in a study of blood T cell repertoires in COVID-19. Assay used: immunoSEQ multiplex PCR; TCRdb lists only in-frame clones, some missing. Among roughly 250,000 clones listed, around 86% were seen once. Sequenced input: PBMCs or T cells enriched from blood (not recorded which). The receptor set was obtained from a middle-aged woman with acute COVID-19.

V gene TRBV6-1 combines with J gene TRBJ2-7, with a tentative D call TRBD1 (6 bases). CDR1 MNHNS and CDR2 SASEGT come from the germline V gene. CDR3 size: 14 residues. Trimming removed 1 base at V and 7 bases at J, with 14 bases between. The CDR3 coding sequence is TGTGCCAGCAGTGAAGTGGCGGTGACAGGAGAGCAGTACTTC. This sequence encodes CASSEVAVTGEQYF.

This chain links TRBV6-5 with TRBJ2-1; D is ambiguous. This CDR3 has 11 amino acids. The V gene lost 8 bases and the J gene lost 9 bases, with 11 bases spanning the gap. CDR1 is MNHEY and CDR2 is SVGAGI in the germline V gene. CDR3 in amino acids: CASYRGGEQFF. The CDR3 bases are TGTGCCAGCTATCGAGGCGGTGAGCAGTTCTTC.

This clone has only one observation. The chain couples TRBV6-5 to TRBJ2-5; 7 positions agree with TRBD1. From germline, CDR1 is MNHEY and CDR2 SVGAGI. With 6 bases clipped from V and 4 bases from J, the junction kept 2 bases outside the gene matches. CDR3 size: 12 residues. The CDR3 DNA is TGTGCCAGCAGGCGGACAGGAGAGACCCAGTACTTC. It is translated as CASRRTGETQYF.

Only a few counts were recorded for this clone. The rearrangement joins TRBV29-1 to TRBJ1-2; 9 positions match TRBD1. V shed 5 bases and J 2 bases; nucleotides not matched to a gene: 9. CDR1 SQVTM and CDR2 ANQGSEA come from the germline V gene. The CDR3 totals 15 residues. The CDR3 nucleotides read TGCAGCGTTCTCCTACAGGGGGCCATCAACTATGGCTACACCTTC. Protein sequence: CSVLLQGAINYGYTF.

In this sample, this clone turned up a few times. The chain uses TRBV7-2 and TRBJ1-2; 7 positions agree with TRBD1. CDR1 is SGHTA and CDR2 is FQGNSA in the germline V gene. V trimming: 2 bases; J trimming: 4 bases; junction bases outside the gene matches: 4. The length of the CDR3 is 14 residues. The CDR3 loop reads CASSLRDRIYGYTF. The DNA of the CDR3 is TGTGCCAGCAGCTTACGGGACAGAATCTATGGCTACACCTTC.

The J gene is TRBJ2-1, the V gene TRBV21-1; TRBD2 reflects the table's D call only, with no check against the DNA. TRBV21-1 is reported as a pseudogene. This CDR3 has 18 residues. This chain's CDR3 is CASPKSGGGLAGGNEQFF. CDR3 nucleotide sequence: TGTGCCAGCCCAAAATCAGGGGGGGGACTAGCGGGAGGAAATGAGCAGTTCTTC.

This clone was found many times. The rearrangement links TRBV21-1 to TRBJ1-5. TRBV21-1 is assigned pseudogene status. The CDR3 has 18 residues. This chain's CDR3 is CASELDNPGLISNQPQHF. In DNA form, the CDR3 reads TGTGCCAGCGAGTTGGATAACCCGGGACTGATTAGCAATCAGCCCCAGCATTTT.

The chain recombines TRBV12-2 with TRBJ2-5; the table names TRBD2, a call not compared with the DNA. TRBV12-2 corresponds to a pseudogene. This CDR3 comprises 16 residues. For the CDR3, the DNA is TGTGCAAGTCGCTTAGAGAGAGGGCTCCCGGGAGAGACCCAGTACTTC. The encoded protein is CASRLERGLPGETQYF.

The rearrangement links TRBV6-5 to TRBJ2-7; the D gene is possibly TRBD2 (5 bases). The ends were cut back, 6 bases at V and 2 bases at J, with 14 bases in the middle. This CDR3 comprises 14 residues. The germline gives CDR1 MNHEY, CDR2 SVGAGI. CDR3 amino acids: CASSFQERAYEQYF. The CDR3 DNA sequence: TGTGCCAGCAGCTTTCAGGAGAGGGCCTACGAGCAGTACTTC.

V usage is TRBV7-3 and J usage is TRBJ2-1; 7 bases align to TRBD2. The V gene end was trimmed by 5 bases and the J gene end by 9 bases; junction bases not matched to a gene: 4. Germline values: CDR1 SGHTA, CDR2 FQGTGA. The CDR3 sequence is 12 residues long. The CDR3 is CASSPPSGEQFF. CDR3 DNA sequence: TGTGCCAGCAGCCCACCTAGCGGTGAGCAGTTCTTC. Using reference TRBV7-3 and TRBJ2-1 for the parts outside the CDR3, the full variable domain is GAGVSQTPSNKVTEKGKYVELRCDPISGHTALYWYRQSLGQGPEFLIYFQGTGAADDSGLPNDRFFAVRPEGSVSTLKIQRTERGDSAVYLCASSPPSGEQFFGPGTRLTVL.

CDR3 residues: CASSISGRALETQYF. Written as DNA, the CDR3 is TGTGCCAGTAGTATCTCCGGGAGGGCCTTGGAGACCCAGTACTTC. The chain carries TRBV19 and TRBJ2-5; 8 bases fit TRBD2. The germline CDR1 and CDR2 sequences are LNHDA and SQIVND (reference sequence). V dropped 3 bases and J dropped 5; count of bases not matched to a gene: 8. The CDR3 is 15 amino acids.

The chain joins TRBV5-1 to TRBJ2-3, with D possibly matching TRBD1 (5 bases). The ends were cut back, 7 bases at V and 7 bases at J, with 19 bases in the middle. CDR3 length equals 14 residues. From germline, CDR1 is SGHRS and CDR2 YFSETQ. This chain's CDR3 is CASAVEVRGHTQYF. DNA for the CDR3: TGCGCCAGCGCCGTTGAGGTTAGGGGCCATACGCAGTATTTT.

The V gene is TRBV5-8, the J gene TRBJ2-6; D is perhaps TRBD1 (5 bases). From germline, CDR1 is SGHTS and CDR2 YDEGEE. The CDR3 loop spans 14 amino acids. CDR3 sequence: CGAGIISGANVLTF. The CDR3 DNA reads TGTGGCGCAGGGATTATCTCTGGGGCCAACGTCCTGACTTTC.

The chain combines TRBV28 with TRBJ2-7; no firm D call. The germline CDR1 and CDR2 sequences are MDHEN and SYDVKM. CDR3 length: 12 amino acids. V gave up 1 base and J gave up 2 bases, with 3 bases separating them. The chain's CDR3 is CASSLYTYEQYF. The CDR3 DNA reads TGTGCCAGCAGTTTATATACCTACGAGCAGTACTTC.

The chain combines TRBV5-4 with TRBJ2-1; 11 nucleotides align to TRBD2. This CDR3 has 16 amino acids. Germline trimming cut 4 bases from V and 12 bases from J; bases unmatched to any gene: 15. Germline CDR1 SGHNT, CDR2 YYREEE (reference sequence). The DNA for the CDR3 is TGTGCCAGCAGCATACAAACCGGGACTAGCGGAAAGGGGCAGTTCTTC. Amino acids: CASSIQTGTSGKGQFF.

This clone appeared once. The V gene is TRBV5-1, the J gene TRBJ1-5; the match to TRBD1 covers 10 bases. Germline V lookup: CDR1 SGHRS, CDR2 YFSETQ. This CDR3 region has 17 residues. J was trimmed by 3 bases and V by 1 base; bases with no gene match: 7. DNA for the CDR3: TGCGCCAGCAGCTTGCAACCGGGACAGGGGATCAATCAGCCCCAGCATTTT. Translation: CASSLQPGQGINQPQHF.

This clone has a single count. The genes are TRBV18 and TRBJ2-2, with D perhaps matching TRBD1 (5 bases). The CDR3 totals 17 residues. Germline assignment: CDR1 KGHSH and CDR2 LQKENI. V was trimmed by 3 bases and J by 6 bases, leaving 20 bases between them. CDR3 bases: TGTGCCAGCTCACCTGTATCGGACACTCGTTTGGCCGGGGAGCTGTTTTTT. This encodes CASSPVSDTRLAGELFF.

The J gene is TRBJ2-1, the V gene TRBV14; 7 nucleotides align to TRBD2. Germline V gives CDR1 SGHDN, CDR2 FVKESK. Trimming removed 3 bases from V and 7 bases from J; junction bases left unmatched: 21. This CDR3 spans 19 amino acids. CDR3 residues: CASSQGNAPGRAWVNEQFF. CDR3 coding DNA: TGTGCCAGCAGCCAGGGAAATGCTCCAGGGAGGGCATGGGTGAATGAGCAGTTCTTC.

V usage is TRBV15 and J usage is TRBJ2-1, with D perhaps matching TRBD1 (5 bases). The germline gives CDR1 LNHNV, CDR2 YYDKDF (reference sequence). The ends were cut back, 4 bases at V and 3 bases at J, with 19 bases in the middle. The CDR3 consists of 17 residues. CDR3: CATSTTSKGPNYNEQFF. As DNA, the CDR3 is TGTGCCACCAGCACTACCAGCAAGGGGCCAAACTACAATGAGCAGTTCTTC.

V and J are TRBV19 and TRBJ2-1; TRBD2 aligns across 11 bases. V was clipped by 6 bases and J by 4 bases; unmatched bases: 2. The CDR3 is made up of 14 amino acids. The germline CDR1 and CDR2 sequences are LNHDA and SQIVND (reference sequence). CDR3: CASRTSGDYNEQFF. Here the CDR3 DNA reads TGTGCCAGTAGGACTAGCGGGGATTACAATGAGCAGTTCTTC.